This record looks at one T cell receptor (beta chain) sequence and its context. What it recognizes is unknown. The data were taken from a study of cytomegalovirus exposure and HLA in healthy donors. At the level of the study: In an earlier analysis, 90 million to 130 million unique TCR beta sequences were found from approximately 190 million T cells.

CDR3 length: 15 residues. Study-wide findings and caveats: It is likely that the observed cluster of highly shared sequence variants was a sequencing artifact. Reported findings show TCR beta sequences accurately forecast HLA-A and HLA-B alleles in most subjects.

13 Jbeta primers and 60 Vbeta primers were used for the PCR. In the source study's methods: The count from a later analysis was 65 million to 90 million unique TCR beta chains, 9 million to 12 million of them shared. Only in-frame clones appear in the TCRdb table, and some are missing; sequencing was by immunoSEQ multiplex PCR. V and J calls plus clone size are reproduced from that table; the DNA served to infer D and trimming. Among over 50,000 clones listed, 60% to 70% were seen once. The chain has TRBV12-2 and TRBJ2-4; the D call TRBD1 from the table was never checked on the DNA. TRBV12-2 is a pseudogene segment. The sequence was obtained from a man aged 40-49 years in good health and CMV-seropositive. Sequenced input: PBMCs. CDR3 loop: CASRSDRGAKNIQYF. In DNA, the CDR3 is TGTGCAAGTCGTTCCGACAGGGGTGCCAAAAACATTCAGTACTTC.